This is a list of T cell receptor beta chains from one sample in a study of shared T cell receptors in the human thymus. Sequenced by immunoSEQ multiplex PCR; TCRdb stores in-frame clones only, minus some. The sample shows under 850,000 clones, roughly 90% of them seen only once. The sample was also reused in another study, on human thymus T cells.

The sequencing input was thymocytes. The receptors were sampled from a boy less than two years old with a congenital heart defect. Each CDR3 is given with its conserved first and last residue. D genes are given only for firm matches. Only some rows state a clone size, as once, few, many or a class for expanded clones.

V	size	D	J	CDR3	DNA
TRBV29-1	-	TRBD2	TRBJ2-2	CSGTLAVGELFF	TGCAGCGGTACACTAGCGGTCGGGGAGCTGTTTTTT
TRBV5-6	-	TRBD2	TRBJ2-7	CASSFGDGRTRRGPYEQYF	TGTGCCAGCAGCTTTGGGGACGGGAGGACGAGACGGGGACCCTACGAGCAGTACTTC
TRBV4-1	-	TRBD2	TRBJ2-7	CASSQDIASGRAKYEQYF	TGCGCCAGCAGCCAAGATATAGCCAGCGGGAGGGCCAAGTACGAGCAGTACTTC
TRBV30	-	TRBD2	TRBJ2-1	CAWSVSRLAGGHEQFF	TGTGCCTGGAGTGTTTCCCGACTAGCGGGAGGGCATGAGCAGTTCTTC
TRBV29-1	-	-	TRBJ2-3	CSVDWDSSTDTQYF	TGCAGCGTGGACTGGGACTCTAGCACAGATACGCAGTATTTT
TRBV9	once	-	TRBJ2-7	CASSVRDSTYEQYF	TGTGCCAGCAGCGTTCGGGATTCCACCTACGAGCAGTACTTC
TRBV6-1	-	-	TRBJ2-4	CASSVATLQPPLGALAKNIQYF	TGTGCCAGCAGTGTAGCCACCTTACAACCTCCACTAGGCGCACTAGCCAAAAACATTCAGTACTTC
TRBV28	-	TRBD2	TRBJ2-7	CASRSGTSGRIPQYEQYF	TGTGCCAGCAGGTCGGGGACTAGCGGGAGAATCCCCCAATACGAGCAGTACTTC
TRBV28	-	TRBD2	TRBJ2-7	CASSFGASGTGRYEQYF	TGTGCCAGCAGTTTTGGGGCTAGCGGGACGGGAAGGTACGAGCAGTACTTC
TRBV27	-	TRBD1	TRBJ2-3	CASRPDRGPDTQYF	TGTGCCAGCAGGCCAGACAGGGGACCAGATACGCAGTATTTT
TRBV14	-	-	TRBJ2-7	CASSQGGLYEQYF	TGTGCCAGCAGCCAAGGGGGGCTATACGAGCAGTACTTC
TRBV25-1	once	-	TRBJ2-7	CASSGWPDYEQYF	TGTGCCAGCAGTGGGTGGCCAGACTACGAGCAGTACTTC
TRBV7-2	-	TRBD2	TRBJ2-7	CASSLTSGRAGLLYEQYF	TGTGCCAGCAGCTTAACTAGCGGGAGGGCCGGTCTCCTCTACGAGCAGTACTTC
TRBV7-2	-	TRBD2	TRBJ2-7	CASSLPGGRDYEQYF	TGTGCCAGCAGCTTACCAGGAGGGAGGGATTACGAGCAGTACTTC
TRBV29-1	-	TRBD2	TRBJ2-7	CSVFIRWGGNYEQYF	TGCAGCGTCTTCATTAGGTGGGGGGGGAACTACGAGCAGTACTTC
TRBV4-2	-	TRBD2	TRBJ2-2	CASSPGLAGGLFF	TGTGCCAGCAGTCCCGGACTAGCGGGAGGGCTGTTTTTT
TRBV27	-	-	TRBJ1-2	CASRAVNGYTF	TGTGCCAGCAGGGCAGTGAATGGCTACACCTTC
TRBV19	-	TRBD1	TRBJ2-7	CASSIGPPGGKTYEQYF	TGTGCCAGTAGTATAGGTCCCCCAGGGGGCAAGACTTACGAGCAGTACTTC
TRBV27	few	TRBD1	TRBJ2-2	CASTDRATGELFF	TGTGCCAGCACAGACAGGGCCACCGGGGAGCTGTTTTTT
TRBV5-6	few	TRBD1	TRBJ1-3	CASSPRQGSGNTIYF	TGTGCCAGCAGCCCCCGACAGGGCTCTGGAAACACCATATATTTT
TRBV18	-	TRBD1	TRBJ1-3	CASSTGVGNTIYF	TGTGCCAGCTCGACAGGGGTCGGAAACACCATATATTTT
TRBV4-3	-	TRBD2	TRBJ2-2	CASSQGRLAGWNTGELFF	TGCGCCAGCAGCCAAGGTCGACTAGCGGGGTGGAACACCGGGGAGCTGTTTTTT
TRBV27	-	-	TRBJ2-7	CASSRRGQPNEQYF	TGTGCCAGCAGCCGGAGGGGACAGCCTAACGAGCAGTACTTC
TRBV19	-	TRBD1	TRBJ1-5	CASTPQGAVNQPQHF	TGTGCCAGTACCCCCCAGGGGGCGGTCAATCAGCCCCAGCATTTT
TRBV19	-	-	TRBJ1-3	CASSITSFSGNTIYF	TGTGCCAGTAGTATCACATCCTTCTCTGGAAACACCATATATTTT
TRBV4-1	few	TRBD2	TRBJ2-2	CASSQVERERAGTGELFF	TGCGCCAGCAGCCAAGTCGAGCGGGAGCGGGCGGGCACCGGGGAGCTGTTTTTT
TRBV6-5	-	-	TRBJ1-1	CASSQGGGTEAFF	TGTGCCAGCAGTCAAGGGGGGGGCACTGAAGCTTTCTTT
TRBV28	-	-	TRBJ1-5	CASGPMWGEGQPQHF	TGTGCCAGCGGGCCTATGTGGGGGGAAGGTCAGCCCCAGCATTTT
TRBV10-3	-	TRBD2	TRBJ2-5	CAIATGGGQETQYF	TGTGCCATCGCGACGGGGGGGGGCCAAGAGACCCAGTACTTC
TRBV7-9	-	TRBD1	TRBJ2-2	CASSLTGATGELFF	TGTGCCAGCAGCTTAACAGGGGCCACCGGGGAGCTGTTTTTT
TRBV7-9	-	-	TRBJ1-2	CASSLVGRNYGYTF	TGTGCCAGCAGCTTAGTGGGGCGGAACTATGGCTACACCTTC
TRBV28	-	-	TRBJ2-2	CASSYFPGELFF	TGTGCCAGCAGTTACTTCCCGGGGGAGCTGTTTTTT
TRBV27	-	-	TRBJ1-2	CASSLRRGSGYTF	TGTGCCAGCAGCTTGAGACGGGGATCGGGCTACACCTTC
TRBV19	-	-	TRBJ2-2	CASSIPRPNTGELFF	TGTGCCAGTAGTATACCCAGGCCGAACACCGGGGAGCTGTTTTTT